This entry concerns a single T cell receptor (beta chain). Absence of ophthalmopathy progression within 18 months defined stable Graves' hyperthyroidism. Not enrolled were patients with uncontrolled infection, other autoimmune disease, pregnancy or lactation. The data were obtained in a study of T cells in Graves' hyperthyroidism and ophthalmopathy. As for the study in general: Peripheral blood was obtained at initial diagnosis, preceding any treatment.

Amplified TCR beta CDR3 regions derived from RNA transcripts. Using the HTBI primer set, a first-round RT-PCR was run on the TCR CDR3. MiXCR, run by TCRdb on the multiplex PCR reads, gives a single entry per CDR3 protein. This table has approximately 590,000 distinct CDR3 sequences, approximately 14% appearing once. V shed 4 bases and J shed 6 bases, with 16 bases lying between them. CDR1 is DFQATT and CDR2 is SNEGSKA in the germline V gene (reference sequence). CDR3 size: 13 residues. This chain joins TRBV20-1 and TRBJ2-7; weak D call: TRBD1 (6 bases). Sequenced material: blood. The TCR sequence derives from a woman in her twenties or thirties with Graves' hyperthyroidism. CDR3 in DNA: TGCAGTGCTACAGAACGGGCCAGGGGCGAGCAGTACTTC. Amino acids: CSATERARGEQYF.